Presented here are 32 T cell receptor beta chains from one specimen sequenced in a study of CXCR3-negative and CXCR3-positive naive CD8 T cells. Study-level points and caveats: Higher TRB CDR3 hydrophobicity marked CXCR3-positive naive cells relative to CXCR3-negative naive cells.

Their antigens remain unidentified. The authors made the TRB cDNA libraries by 5' RACE using UMI labels. TCRdb processed the 5' RACE reads again and assigns one entry to each CDR3 protein, with no DNA. This specimen shows about 6,900 distinct CDR3 sequences; the ten leading clones hold approximately 1.3%. Sequencing used naive CXCR3+ CD8+ T cells from blood. Described subset: CD45RO-CCR7+CD27+CD95- naive CD8+ T cells expressing CXCR3 (TNR3+). These receptors all stem from a human donor in good health. Some clones in this sample may be carry-over from other donors' samples.

V usage is TRBV28 and J usage is TRBJ2-7; lacking DNA, the TRBD1 call made by TCRdb goes unchecked. This CDR3 has 18 residues. Germline loops: CDR1 MDHEN, CDR2 SYDVKM. The CDR3 region is CASSPEPGQGAPPGEQYF.

V and J are TRBV4-2 and TRBJ1-1; as DNA is missing, the TRBD1 call by TCRdb cannot be tested. Germline CDR1 reads LGHNA; CDR2 reads YNFKEQ. The CDR3 spans 14 residues. CDR3 sequence reads: CASSPETVNTEAFF.

This clonotype is labeled medium-sized based on frequency. This sequence joins TRBV2 and TRBJ2-7; the TCRdb D gene call, TRBD2, has no DNA to confirm it. The CDR3 length is 15 residues. Germline CDR1 is SNHLY and CDR2 is FYNNEI. Here the CDR3 reads CASSRTSGRVDEQYF.

The rearrangement links TRBV21-1 to TRBJ2-1; lacking DNA, the TRBD2 call made by TCRdb goes unchecked. TRBV21-1 is a recognized pseudogene. This CDR3 is built from 13 residues. CDR3 in amino acids: CASLTSGSLMQFF.

The V call is TRBV5-6, the J call TRBJ2-7; TCRdb's assignment of TRBD1 cannot be checked, as there is no DNA. The CDR3 is 13 residues long. Germline values: CDR1 SGHDT, CDR2 YYEEEE. CDR3 region: CASGTGPSYEQYF.

This clonotype registers medium-sized (0.01 to 0.1%) by frequency. CDR3 loop: CASRSTGQAILPAEAFF. This rearrangement joins TRBV11-1 to TRBJ1-1. The CDR3 runs 17 residues. Germline-derived CDR1 and CDR2 are SGHAT and FQDESV (reference sequence).

Considering frequency, this clonotype is medium-sized. The chain couples TRBV29-1 to TRBJ2-1; there is no DNA to check the TCRdb D call of TRBD1. Germline values: CDR1 SQVTM, CDR2 ANQGSEA. CDR3 length: 13 residues. CDR3 residues: CSVLRDRENEQFF.

Frequency places this clonotype as medium-sized (0.01 to 0.1%). This rearrangement joins TRBV29-1 to TRBJ1-2; absent DNA, TCRdb's TRBD1 call cannot be checked. The CDR3 has 13 amino acids. Germline V CDR1 and CDR2: SQVTM, ANQGSEA. The CDR3 spells CSVGPDRGPGYTF.

The chain combines TRBV15 with TRBJ2-2; TCRdb's D call, TRBD1, is unchecked because there is no DNA. The length of the CDR3 is 13 residues. Germline CDR1 LNHNV, CDR2 YYDKDF (reference sequence). The CDR3 protein is CATSPGDTGELFF.

The CDR3 is CASSYSIGGRQPQHF. V is TRBV6-5 and J is TRBJ1-5. Germline CDR1 MNHEY, CDR2 SVGAGI. The CDR3 length is 15 residues.

By frequency, this clonotype is medium-sized. The V gene is TRBV15, the J gene TRBJ1-1. Germline V gene sequence: CDR1 LNHNV, CDR2 YYDKDF (reference sequence). The CDR3 is made up of 13 amino acids. The CDR3 spells CATSRGTNTEAFF. The variable domain in full, with the rest retrieved from reference TRBV15 and TRBJ1-1, is DAMVIQNPRYQVTQFGKPVTLSCSQTLNHNVMYWYQQKSSQAPKLLFHYYDKDFNNEADTPDNFQSRRPNTSFCFLDIRSPGLGDTAMYLCATSRGTNTEAFFGQGTRLTVV.

The CDR3 loop reads CSARDIVRTGEADEQFF. J is TRBJ2-1 and V is TRBV20-1; the D call of TRBD2 rests on TCRdb alone, since no DNA is present to check it. Germline CDR1 DFQATT, CDR2 SNEGSKA (reference sequence). The CDR3 is 17 residues long.

CDR3 in amino acids: CASSQLPGSYEQYF. This chain uses TRBV4-1 with TRBJ2-7; with no DNA, the TCRdb D assignment of TRBD2 cannot be verified. The CDR3 consists of 14 residues. The V gene's germline CDR1 is MGHRA and CDR2 YSYEKL.

CDR3 sequence reads: CASSLASGGYEQYF. The chain couples TRBV11-2 to TRBJ2-7; TCRdb picks TRBD2, but there is no DNA to check that call. The CDR3 extends over 14 amino acids. The germline gives CDR1 SGHAT, CDR2 FQNNGV.

This clonotype is labeled medium-sized (0.01 to 0.1%) based on frequency. The rearrangement joins TRBV6-6 to TRBJ2-5; the TRBD1 assignment by TCRdb is unverifiable without DNA. The germline V gene has CDR1 MNHNY and CDR2 SVGAGI (reference sequence). The length of the CDR3 is 15 residues. CDR3 region: CASILDRGDQETQYF.

The chain couples TRBV5-1 to TRBJ1-4; TCRdb calls TRBD1, which cannot be checked without DNA. Germline lookup yields CDR1 SGHRS and CDR2 YFSETQ. The CDR3 extends over 14 amino acids. The CDR3 sequence is CASSDRDRNEKLFF.

V and J are TRBV7-9 and TRBJ1-1. CDR3 length equals 12 residues. Germline CDR1 SEHNR, CDR2 FQNEAQ (reference sequence). The CDR3: CASSFQLTEAFF.

This clonotype is labeled medium-sized based on frequency. This sequence joins TRBV27 and TRBJ1-6; the D gene TCRdb calls, TRBD1, cannot be checked with no DNA. Germline V CDR1 and CDR2: MNHEY, SMNVEV (reference sequence). The CDR3 is 14 amino acids. CDR3 loop: CASRAGTDNSPLHF.

The V call is TRBV19, the J call TRBJ2-1; TCRdb's assignment of TRBD2 cannot be checked, as there is no DNA. The germline V gene encodes CDR1 LNHDA and CDR2 SQIVND (reference sequence). This CDR3 has 17 residues. The CDR3 protein is CASSTTSGTHSYNEQFF.

The chain combines TRBV4-3 with TRBJ2-1; TCRdb's D call, TRBD2, is unchecked because there is no DNA. CDR1 LGHNA and CDR2 YSLEER come from the germline V gene. The CDR3 covers 15 residues. CDR3 residues: CASSQFSGSGNEQFF.

This chain links TRBV13 with TRBJ2-5; TCRdb reports TRBD1, a call that lacks DNA to check it against. Germline CDR1 reads PRHDT; CDR2 reads FYEKMQ (reference sequence). This CDR3 is 16 amino acids long. The CDR3 loop is CASSGGTGETQETQYF.

The V gene is TRBV29-1, the J gene TRBJ2-5; the TCRdb D gene call, TRBD1, has no DNA to confirm it. In germline, CDR1 is SQVTM, CDR2 ANQGSEA. This CDR3 is 16 amino acids long. Here the CDR3 reads CSVNGQGDAFQETQYF.

This sequence joins TRBV20-1 and TRBJ2-3. CDR1 and CDR2 (germline): DFQATT, SNEGSKA (reference sequence). The CDR3 is made up of 11 amino acids. CDR3 region: CSAGNTDTQYF.

Measured by frequency, this clonotype is medium-sized. V is TRBV9 and J is TRBJ1-1; the TCRdb call, TRBD1, lacks DNA for checking. This CDR3 comprises 15 residues. Germline CDR1 and CDR2: SGDLS and YYNGEE. This CDR3 is CASSATGVGNTEAFF.

J is TRBJ2-3 and V is TRBV10-3. Germline CDR1 ENHRY, CDR2 SYGVKD. The CDR3 runs to 13 residues. The CDR3 loop reads CAISDDLTDTQYF.

The J gene is TRBJ2-3, the V gene TRBV5-1; TCRdb's D gene call, TRBD2, goes unchecked for lack of DNA. The CDR3 totals 15 residues. Germline CDR1 is SGHRS and CDR2 is YFSETQ. The CDR3 loop is CASTPSGRDFGTQYF. The full variable domain, with the rest looked up from reference TRBV5-1 and TRBJ2-3, is KAGVTQTPRYLIKTRGQQVTLSCSPISGHRSVSWYQQTPGQGLQFLFEYFSETQRNKGNFPGRFSGRQFSNSRSEMNVSTLELGDSALYLCASTPSGRDFGTQYFGPGTRLTVL.

The gene calls are TRBV9 and TRBJ2-1. CDR3 length: 15 residues. Germline V lookup: CDR1 SGDLS, CDR2 YYNGEE. The CDR3 is CASSVSLSSYNEQFF.

This sequence joins TRBV29-1 and TRBJ2-1; without DNA, the TCRdb call of TRBD1 cannot be checked. Germline CDR1 is SQVTM and CDR2 is ANQGSEA. CDR3 length equals 13 residues. The CDR3 loop reads CSARGLDYNEQFF.

The V and J genes are TRBV6-5 and TRBJ1-2; TCRdb picks TRBD1, but there is no DNA to check that call. There are 18 residues in the CDR3. Germline assignment: CDR1 MNHEY and CDR2 SVGAGI. The CDR3 is CASSYSSFGETEDRGYTF.

This clonotype is called medium-sized (0.01 to 0.1%) based on its frequency. The chain combines TRBV7-9 with TRBJ2-7. The CDR3 length is 12 residues. Germline V lookup: CDR1 SEHNR, CDR2 FQNEAQ (reference sequence). This CDR3 reads CASSLDVFTVDF.

The V call is TRBV4-1, the J call TRBJ2-3; TCRdb returns TRBD2, unconfirmable since there is no DNA. Germline CDR1 is MGHRA and CDR2 is YSYEKL. The CDR3 is 15 residues long. The CDR3: CASSLPAGGGDTQYF.

This chain links TRBV10-3 with TRBJ2-1; there is no DNA to check the TCRdb D call of TRBD2. This CDR3 contains 17 residues. Per the germline V gene, CDR1 is ENHRY and CDR2 is SYGVKD. CDR3 loop: CAISETVLAGVPNEQFF.